A selection of T cell receptor beta chains follows, all from one sample in a study of blood T cell repertoires in COVID-19. Assay used: immunoSEQ multiplex PCR; TCRdb lists only in-frame clones, some missing. This table has fewer than 50,000 clones, about 77% appearing once. The sequencing sample was made of peripheral blood. These receptor sequences come from an older man with acute or convalescent COVID-19. Both conserved end residues are part of each CDR3. The D gene is left open where the match is weak. A clone size is listed for some rows: how often the clone was seen (once, few, many), or a class if it is expanded.

. | TRBJ2-7 | TRBD1 | TRBV9 | CASSQGQGDYEQYF | TGTGCCAGCAGCCAGGGACAGGGAGATTACGAGCAGTACTTC
. | TRBJ2-3 | TRBD1 | TRBV19 | CASKPRGLGTDTQYF | TGTGCCAGTAAGCCCAGGGGGCTGGGCACAGATACGCAGTATTTT
once | TRBJ2-7 | TRBD2 | TRBV3-1/TRBV3-2 | CASSGLAGSSYEQYF | TGTGCCAGCAGCGGACTAGCGGGAAGCTCCTACGAGCAGTACTTC
. | TRBJ2-1 | . | TRBV6-5 | CASSYSAVINNEQFF | TGTGCCAGCAGTTATTCGGCGGTAATAAACAATGAGCAGTTCTTC
. | TRBJ1-4 | . | TRBV7-9 | CASSFQGKLFF | TGTGCCAGCAGCTTTCAGGGAAAACTGTTTTTT
. | TRBJ1-5 | . | TRBV3-1/TRBV3-2 | CASSQQWGGNQPQHF | TGTGCCAGCAGCCAACAATGGGGGGGCAATCAGCCCCAGCATTTT
. | TRBJ1-5 | . | TRBV4-2 | CASSQDIDSQPQHF | TGTGCCAGCAGCCAAGATATAGATAGTCAGCCCCAGCATTTT
. | TRBJ1-3 | TRBD1 | TRBV3-1/TRBV3-2 | CASSQPGTALSGNTIYF | TGTGCCAGCAGCCAACCCGGGACAGCCCTTTCTGGAAACACCATATATTTT
once | TRBJ2-7 | TRBD1 | TRBV5-1 | CASSSAGQGLTEQYF | TGCGCCAGCAGCTCGGCGGGACAGGGGCTGACGGAGCAGTACTTC
. | TRBJ2-3 | TRBD2 | TRBV6-1 | CASSVGLAEPTDTQYF | TGTGCCAGCAGTGTAGGACTAGCGGAACCTACAGATACGCAGTATTTT
few | TRBJ1-1 | . | TRBV19 | CASINGGFMNTEAFF | TGTGCCAGTATAAATGGGGGCTTCATGAACACTGAAGCTTTCTTT
. | TRBJ1-2 | . | TRBV29-1 | CSVLGQNYGYTF | TGCAGCGTTTTAGGACAGAACTATGGCTACACCTTC
. | TRBJ1-1 | . | TRBV5-4 | CASSSAGLMNTEAFF | TGTGCCAGCAGCTCCGCGGGGCTCATGAACACTGAAGCTTTCTTT
. | TRBJ1-3 | . | TRBV2 | CASSAGAFGNTIYF | TGTGCCAGCAGTGCAGGGGCGTTTGGAAACACCATATATTTT
once | TRBJ2-1 | TRBD2 | TRBV19 | CASSRGEGLSSYNEQFF | TGTGCCAGTAGTAGGGGGGAGGGGTTAAGCTCCTACAATGAGCAGTTCTTC
once | TRBJ2-7 | . | TRBV7-9 | CASSSRARIYEQYF | TGTGCCAGCAGCTCCAGGGCCCGGATCTACGAGCAGTACTTC
. | TRBJ2-1 | TRBD1 | TRBV28 | CASSSGQAIGEQFF | TGTGCCAGCAGTTCAGGACAGGCGATTGGGGAGCAGTTCTTC
. | TRBJ1-2 | TRBD1 | TRBV5-4 | CASSWTGSYGYTF | TGTGCCAGCAGCTGGACAGGCTCATATGGCTACACCTTC
medium-sized | TRBJ2-1 | . | TRBV5-4 | CASSLVGVDEQFF | TGTGCCAGCAGCTTGGTCGGGGTTGATGAGCAGTTCTTC
. | TRBJ1-1 | TRBD1 | TRBV5-1 | CASSAQGGDTEAFF | TGCGCCAGCAGCGCACAGGGGGGAGACACTGAAGCTTTCTTT
. | TRBJ2-5 | . | TRBV12-3/TRBV12-4 | CASSRQSGETQYF | TGTGCCAGCAGTCGACAGTCGGGAGAGACCCAGTACTTC
. | TRBJ2-7 | . | TRBV6-5 | CASSRDNHYEQYF | TGTGCCAGCAGTCGAGACAACCACTACGAGCAGTACTTC
. | TRBJ1-6 | . | TRBV5-4 | CASSLVDRRNSPLHF | TGTGCCAGCAGCTTGGTTGACAGGCGGAATTCACCCCTCCACTTT
few | TRBJ1-6 | . | TRBV6-1 | CASSDVGALHF | TGTGCCAGCAGTGATGTCGGGGCCCTCCACTTT